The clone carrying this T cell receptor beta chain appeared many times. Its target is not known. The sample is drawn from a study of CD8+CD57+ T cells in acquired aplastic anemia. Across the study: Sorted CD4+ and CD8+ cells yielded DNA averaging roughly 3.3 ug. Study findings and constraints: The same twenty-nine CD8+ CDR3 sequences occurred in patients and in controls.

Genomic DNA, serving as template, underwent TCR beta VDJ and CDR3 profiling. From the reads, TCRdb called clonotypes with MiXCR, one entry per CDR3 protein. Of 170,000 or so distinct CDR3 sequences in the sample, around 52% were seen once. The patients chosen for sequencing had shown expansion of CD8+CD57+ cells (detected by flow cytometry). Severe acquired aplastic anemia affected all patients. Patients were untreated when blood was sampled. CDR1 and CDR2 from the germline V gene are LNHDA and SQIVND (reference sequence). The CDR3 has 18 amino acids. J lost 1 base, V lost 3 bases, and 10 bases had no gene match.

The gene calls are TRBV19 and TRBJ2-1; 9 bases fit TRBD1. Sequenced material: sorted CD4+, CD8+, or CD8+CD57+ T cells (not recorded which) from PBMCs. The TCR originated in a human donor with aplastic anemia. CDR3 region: CASSIYHFGQGSYNEQFF. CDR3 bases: TGTGCCAGTAGTATTTATCATTTCGGACAGGGGTCCTACAATGAGCAGTTCTTC.